This T cell receptor (beta chain) was captured by sequencing in a study of STAT5B mutations in CD4+ large granular lymphocyte leukemia. Study conclusions and caveats: TRBV06-family usage was enriched in top patient clones (8/27) versus controls (2/35). Higher CD4+ than CD8+ T-LGLL clonality might reflect small sample size.

About this clone: The antigen remains undetermined.

V was clipped by 0 bases and J by 10 bases, with 8 bases between them. CDR3 length: 13 amino acids. Germline-derived CDR1 and CDR2 are SGHRS and YFSETQ. The assay was run at survey level. Original data processing: The detection floor for productive clonotype frequency was 2.59 x 10-5. Data came from immunoSEQ multiplex PCR; TCRdb stores just in-frame clones and leaves some out. The DNA gave D and trimming, while V, J and clone size come from that table. The sample records 48,000 or so clones, approximately 70% being singletons. This sequence joins TRBV5-1 and TRBJ1-6; the D is unclear. Material: CD4+ T cells from blood buffy coats. The TCR sequence derives from a human donor in good health. As DNA, the CDR3 is TGCGCCAGCAGCTTGGGAGAGAAGTCACCCCTCCACTTT. Translation gives CASSLGEKSPLHF.